Each of the 15 T cell receptor beta chains below was sequenced from the same sample in a study of T-cell memory formation after mild COVID-19. Each CDR3 protein gets one entry after TCRdb re-called the 5' RACE reads with MiXCR. The table has about 340,000 distinct CDR3 sequences, more than 15% seen once. The sample taken for sequencing was PBMCs or a T cell subset sorted from them (not recorded which). The source is a man between 18 and 35 years old who had mild COVID-19 (a few samples of this study predate the infection). Cell type and time point are not known.

V usage is TRBV7-8 and J usage is TRBJ2-7, with 8 bases aligning to TRBD1. The CDR3 runs to 16 residues. V dropped 6 bases and J dropped 2; count of bases not matched to a gene: 12. In germline, CDR1 is SGHVS, CDR2 FQNEAQ. CDR3: CASSNRQGIATYEQYV. The DNA of the CDR3 is TGTGCCAGCAGTAATAGACAGGGGATAGCTACCTACGAGCAGTACGTC.

This clonotype was seen a handful of times. V usage is TRBV20-1 and J usage is TRBJ1-5, with TRBD1 matching 8 bases. This CDR3 has 13 amino acids. The ends lost 4 bases at V and 5 bases at J; junction bases unmatched: 4. Germline assignment: CDR1 DFQATT and CDR2 SNEGSKA (reference sequence). Written as DNA, the CDR3 is TGCAGTGCTAACCCAGGGGGCTATCAGCCCCAGCATTTT. Translating gives CSANPGGYQPQHF.

This clonotype appeared a few times. The chain has TRBV7-2 and TRBJ1-3; maybe TRBD1 (5 bases). Trimming took off 5 bases at V and 2 bases at J, with 13 bases between the two ends. Germline CDR1 SGHTA, CDR2 FQGNSA. The CDR3 spans 15 residues. CDR3 DNA: TGTGCCAGCAGCATTGTCGGGGGGGCTGGAAACACCATATATTTT. Its translation is CASSIVGGAGNTIYF.

This clonotype was seen a few times. The chain is built from TRBV10-3 and TRBJ2-7, with 8 bases identical to TRBD1. The CDR3 consists of 16 residues. Germline CDR1 and CDR2: ENHRY and SYGVKD. Trimming cost V 2 bases and J 2 bases; bases outside gene matches: 8. The CDR3 DNA is TGTGCCATCAGTGAGGACAGGGGATTCGAGGCCTACGAGCAGTACTTC. Translating it yields CAISEDRGFEAYEQYF.

The chain couples TRBV15 to TRBJ1-2; possible D gene TRBD1, 6 bases. Trimming cost V 10 bases and J 4 bases, with 13 bases left between them. CDR1 and CDR2 (germline): LNHNV, YYDKDF (reference sequence). The CDR3 is made up of 12 amino acids. CDR3 sequence reads: CAISLTGYGYTF. CDR3 in DNA: TGTGCCATCTCATTGACAGGCTATGGCTACACCTTC.

The V gene is TRBV25-1, the J gene TRBJ2-5; unclear D gene. The CDR3 length is 16 residues. Germline CDR1 and CDR2: MGHDK and SYGVNS. The V end was cut by 5 bases, the J end by 0 bases, with 16 bases between. The CDR3 DNA is TGTGCCAGCAGTTCCGGGCTTCGGTCCCACCAAGAGACCCAGTACTTC. Its protein product is CASSSGLRSHQETQYF.

This clonotype was found a few times. The gene calls are TRBV2 and TRBJ2-2, with no clear D. This CDR3 has 11 amino acids. Germline CDR1 is SNHLY and CDR2 is FYNNEI. V was cut by 3 bases and J by 7 bases, with 3 bases left in between. CDR3 region: CASSEYGELFF. In DNA, the CDR3 is TGTGCCAGCAGTGAGTACGGGGAGCTGTTTTTT.

The rearrangement joins TRBV7-2 to TRBJ1-5, with D possibly TRBD1 on 5 matching bases. The CDR3 is 16 amino acids. Germline CDR1 reads SGHTA; CDR2 reads FQGNSA. Between the trimmed V and J ends, which lost 0 bases and 6 bases, there was a span of 15 bases. CDR3 sequence (DNA): TGTGCCAGCAGCTTAGCGGGGGGACCTTGGAGTCAGCCCCAGCATTTT. Translating it yields CASSLAGGPWSQPQHF.

This clonotype was counted only a few times. The CDR3, as DNA: TGCGCCAGCAGCTTCGGTCAGTCCCAAGAGACCCAGTACTTC. It encodes CASSFGQSQETQYF. The genes are TRBV5-1 and TRBJ2-5, with unresolved D. The CDR3 extends over 14 amino acids. Germline V gives CDR1 SGHRS, CDR2 YFSETQ. Trimming stripped 2 bases from V and 1 base from J, with 9 bases between.

This clonotype was recorded a few times. The chain is built from TRBV29-1 and TRBJ2-2; a possible D gene is TRBD1 (5 bases). Germline-derived CDR1 and CDR2 are SQVTM and ANQGSEA. Trimming pared 4 bases from V and 5 bases from J, leaving 8 bases between. The CDR3 length is 12 residues. This chain's CDR3 is CSVGRETGELFF. Written as DNA, the CDR3 is TGCAGCGTTGGCAGGGAAACCGGGGAGCTGTTTTTT.

This clonotype has only a few counts. The chain recombines TRBV23-1 with TRBJ2-2; D unresolved. TRBV23-1 is identified as an open reading frame with a role that is uncertain. The CDR3 is 14 residues long. Trimming took 5 bases from V and 5 from J, leaving 12 bases between them. The DNA for the CDR3 is TGCGCCAGCAGTTCCCGTTTTGTTACCGGGGAGCTGTTTTTT. As protein: CASSSRFVTGELFF.

The genes are TRBV7-6 and TRBJ1-2; 8 bases match TRBD1. The CDR3 is made up of 14 amino acids. Germline trimming cut 3 bases from V and 4 bases from J; bases unmatched to any gene: 4. Per the germline V gene, CDR1 is SGHVS and CDR2 is FNYEAQ. The CDR3 loop is CASSLDTGGYGYTF. In DNA form, the CDR3 reads TGTGCCAGCAGCTTGGATACAGGGGGCTATGGCTACACCTTC.

The chain has TRBV4-1 and TRBJ2-5; no clear D. CDR1 MGHRA and CDR2 YSYEKL come from the germline V gene. The CDR3 runs to 12 residues. Trimming took off 4 bases at V and 7 bases at J, with 10 bases between the two ends. The CDR3 DNA reads as TGCGCCAGCAGCCTTCCTTGGGCGACCCAGTACTTC. Residues: CASSLPWATQYF.

A few counts support this clonotype. V gene TRBV12-3 or TRBV12-4 combines with J gene TRBJ1-2, with D unresolved. Trimming shortened V by 3 bases and J by 5 bases, and 4 bases separated the two germline ends. The CDR3 has 11 residues. CDR3 residues: CASSFGYGYTF. As DNA, the CDR3 is TGTGCCAGCAGTTTTGGGTATGGCTACACCTTC.

This clonotype was seen many times. The chain uses TRBV5-1 and TRBJ1-1; 7 bases fit TRBD1. With V trimmed by 1 base and J by 4 bases, 4 bases remained unmatched. CDR1 and CDR2 from the germline V gene are SGHRS and YFSETQ. CDR3 length: 14 amino acids. CDR3 in amino acids: CASSLQGGSTEAFF. The CDR3 DNA reads TGCGCCAGCAGCTTGCAGGGGGGCAGCACTGAAGCTTTCTTT.